The clone carrying this T cell receptor (beta chain) was found a few times. Its antigen is undetermined. The same CDR3 arises from other DNA sequences in this sample as well. This entry belongs to a study of cytomegalovirus exposure and HLA in healthy donors. The PCR had 60 Vbeta and 13 Jbeta primers. TCRdb's table, derived via immunoSEQ multiplex PCR, lists solely in-frame clones and lacks some. The sample shows 130,000 to 150,000 clones, roughly 78% of them seen only once. V was shortened by 1 base and J by 3 bases, with 10 bases between the two germline ends. CDR3 length: 14 residues. Germline CDR1 and CDR2: SSHAT and FNYEAQ (reference sequence). Study-wide results and limits: Later on, analysis showed that most CMV-associated TCR beta chains appeared to be HLA-restricted. In a later analysis, HLA-associated beta chains showed higher expansion and lower generation probabilities than comparable chains.

V gene TRBV7-7 combines with J gene TRBJ2-7; D might be TRBD1 (5 bases). This sequence originates from a man aged 35 to 55 in good health and CMV-seropositive. Sequenced: PBMCs. The CDR3: CASSLGRGSYEQYF. Written as DNA, the CDR3 is TGTGCCAGCAGCTTAGGTAGGGGTAGCTACGAGCAGTACTTC. Full variable domain (remainder filled in from reference TRBV7-7 and TRBJ2-7): GAGVSQSPRYKVTKRGQDVTLRCDPISSHATLYWYQQALGQGPEFLTYFNYEAQPDKSGLPSDRFSAERPEGSISTLTIQRTEQRDSAMYRCASSLGRGSYEQYFGPGTRLTVT.